This record looks at one T cell receptor (beta chain) sequence and its context. The assay was immunoSEQ multiplex PCR, and TCRdb's table has in-frame clones only and misses some. The sample contains about 200,000 clones, about four fifths of which appear only once. This specimen comes from a study of blood T cell repertoires in COVID-19. CDR3 length: 14 amino acids. Germline lookup yields CDR1 SGHTS and CDR2 YDEGEE. Trimming stripped 4 bases from V and 1 base from J, with 11 bases between. This TCR derives from a woman in her fifties or sixties with acute or convalescent COVID-19. The sequenced material came from peripheral blood. V gene TRBV5-8 combines with J gene TRBJ1-2; D perhaps matches TRBD1 (5 bases). The CDR3 DNA sequence: TGTGCCAGCAGCCAGGGAACTGTTAACTATGGCTACACCTTC. This codes for CASSQGTVNYGYTF.